Included here is one T cell receptor (beta chain) sequence, with context. The data belong to a study of blood T cell repertoires in COVID-19. Trimming took 2 bases from V and 7 from J, leaving 5 bases between them. Germline V gene sequence: CDR1 MNHEY, CDR2 SVGAGI. This CDR3 spans 12 amino acids. Seattle patients were enrolled during active infection and followed longitudinally. Authors' data handling: Scientists estimated how many nucleated cells there were by amplifying reference gene primers. Profiling relied on immunoSEQ multiplex PCR, and the TCRdb table lists in-frame clones only, not all of them. D and trimming come from the DNA, and the V and J calls and clone size come from that table. The table has about 80,000 clones, roughly 85% seen once.

This chain joins TRBV6-5 and TRBJ2-2; no clear D gene. The material sequenced was peripheral blood. The TCR comes from a man aged 45-65 years with COVID-19, enrolled during active disease. The CDR3 DNA sequence: TGTGCCAGCAGTTACATCGGCGGGGAGCTGTTTTTT. It specifies CASSYIGGELFF.